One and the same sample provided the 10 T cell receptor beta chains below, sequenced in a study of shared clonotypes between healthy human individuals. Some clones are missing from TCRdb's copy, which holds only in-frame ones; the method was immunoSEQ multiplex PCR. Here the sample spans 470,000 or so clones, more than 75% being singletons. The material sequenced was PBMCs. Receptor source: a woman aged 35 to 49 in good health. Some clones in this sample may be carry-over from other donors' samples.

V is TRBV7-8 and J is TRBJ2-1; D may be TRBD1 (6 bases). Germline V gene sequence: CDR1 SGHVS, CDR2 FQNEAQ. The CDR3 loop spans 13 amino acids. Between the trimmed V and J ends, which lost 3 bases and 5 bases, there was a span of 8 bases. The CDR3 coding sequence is TGTGCCAGCAGCTTCGGGACAAACAATGAGCAGTTCTTC. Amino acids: CASSFGTNNEQFF.

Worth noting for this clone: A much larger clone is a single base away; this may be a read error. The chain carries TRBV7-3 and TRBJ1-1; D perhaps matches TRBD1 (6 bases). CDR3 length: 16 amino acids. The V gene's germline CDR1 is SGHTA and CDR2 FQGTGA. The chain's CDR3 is CASSLRGGSRDTEALF. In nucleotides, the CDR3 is TGTGCCAGCAGCTTAAGAGGTGGTTCTAGGGACACTGAAGCTCTCTTT. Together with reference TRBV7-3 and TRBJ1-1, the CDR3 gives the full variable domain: GAGVSQTPSNKVTEKGKYVELRCDPISGHTALYWYRQSLGQGPEFLIYFQGTGAADDSGLPNDRFFAVRPEGSVSTLKIQRTERGDSAVYLCASSLRGGSRDTEALFGQGTRLTVV.

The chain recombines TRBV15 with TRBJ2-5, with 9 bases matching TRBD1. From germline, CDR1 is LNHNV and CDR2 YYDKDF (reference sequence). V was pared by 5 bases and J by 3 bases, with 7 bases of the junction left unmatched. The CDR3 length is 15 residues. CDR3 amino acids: CATSPGGTGKETQYF. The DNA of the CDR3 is TGTGCCACCAGCCCCGGCGGGACAGGGAAAGAGACCCAGTACTTC.

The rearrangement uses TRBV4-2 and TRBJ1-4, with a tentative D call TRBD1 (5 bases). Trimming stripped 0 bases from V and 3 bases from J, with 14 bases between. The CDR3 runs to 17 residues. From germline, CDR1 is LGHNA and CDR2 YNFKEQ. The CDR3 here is CASSQDPGIVANEKLFF. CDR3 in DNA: TGTGCCAGCAGCCAAGATCCAGGGATAGTCGCTAATGAAAAACTGTTTTTT.

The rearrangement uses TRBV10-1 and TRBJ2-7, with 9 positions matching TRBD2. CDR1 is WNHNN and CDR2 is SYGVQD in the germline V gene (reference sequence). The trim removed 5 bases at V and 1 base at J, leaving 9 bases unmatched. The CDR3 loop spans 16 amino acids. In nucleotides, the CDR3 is TGCGCCAGCAGTCCAGGACTAGCGCTACCATCCTACGAGCAGTACTTC. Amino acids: CASSPGLALPSYEQYF.

CDR3 sequence: CASSQPGGRKYEQYF. The CDR3 DNA sequence: TGTGCCAGCAGTCAACCGGGCGGGAGGAAGTACGAGCAGTACTTC. J is TRBJ2-7 and V is TRBV28; TRBD2 agrees at 8 bases. The CDR3 spans 15 residues. Germline values: CDR1 MDHEN, CDR2 SYDVKM. V gave up 5 bases and J gave up 4 bases; unmatched junction bases: 10.

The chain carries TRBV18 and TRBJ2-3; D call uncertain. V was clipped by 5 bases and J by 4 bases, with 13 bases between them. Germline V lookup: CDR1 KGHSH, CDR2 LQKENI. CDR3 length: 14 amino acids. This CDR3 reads CASSGLAAPDTQYF. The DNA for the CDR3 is TGTGCCAGCTCAGGTTTGGCAGCCCCAGATACGCAGTATTTT.

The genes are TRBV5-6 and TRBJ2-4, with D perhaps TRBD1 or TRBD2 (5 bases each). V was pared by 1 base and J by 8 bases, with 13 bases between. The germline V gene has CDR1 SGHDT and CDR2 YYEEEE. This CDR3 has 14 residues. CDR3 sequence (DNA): TGTGCCAGCAGCTTGTCGGGGTGGGGGTACATTCAGTACTTC. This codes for CASSLSGWGYIQYF. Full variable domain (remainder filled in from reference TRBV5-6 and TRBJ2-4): DAGVTQSPTHLIKTRGQQVTLRCSPKSGHDTVSWYQQALGQGPQFIFQYYEEEERQRGNFPDRFSGHQFPNYSSELNVNALLLGDSALYLCASSLSGWGYIQYFGAGTRLSVL.

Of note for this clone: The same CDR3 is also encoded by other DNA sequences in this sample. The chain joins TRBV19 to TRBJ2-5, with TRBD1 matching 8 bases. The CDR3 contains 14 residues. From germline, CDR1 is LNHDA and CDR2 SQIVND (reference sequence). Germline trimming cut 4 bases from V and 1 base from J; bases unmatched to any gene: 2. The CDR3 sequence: CASSSDRGQETQYF. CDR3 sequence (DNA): TGTGCCAGTAGTAGCGACAGGGGCCAAGAGACCCAGTACTTC.

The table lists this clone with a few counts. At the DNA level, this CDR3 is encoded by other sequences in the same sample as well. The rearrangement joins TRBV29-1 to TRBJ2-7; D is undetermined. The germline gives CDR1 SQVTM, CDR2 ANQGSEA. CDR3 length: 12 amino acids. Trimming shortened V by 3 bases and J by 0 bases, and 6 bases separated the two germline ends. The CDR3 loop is CSVEGSSYEQYF. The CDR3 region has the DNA TGCAGCGTTGAGGGAAGCTCCTACGAGCAGTACTTC.